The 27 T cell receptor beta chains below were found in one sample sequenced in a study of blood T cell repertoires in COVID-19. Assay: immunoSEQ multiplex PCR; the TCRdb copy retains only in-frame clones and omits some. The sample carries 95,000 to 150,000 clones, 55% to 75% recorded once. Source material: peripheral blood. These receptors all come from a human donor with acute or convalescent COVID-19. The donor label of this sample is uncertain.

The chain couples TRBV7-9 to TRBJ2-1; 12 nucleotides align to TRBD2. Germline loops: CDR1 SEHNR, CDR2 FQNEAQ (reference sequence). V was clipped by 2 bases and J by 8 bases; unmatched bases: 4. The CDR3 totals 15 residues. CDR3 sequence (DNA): TGTGCCAGCAGCTTACTAGCGGGGGGGCCTGATGAGCAGTTCTTC. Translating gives CASSLLAGGPDEQFF.

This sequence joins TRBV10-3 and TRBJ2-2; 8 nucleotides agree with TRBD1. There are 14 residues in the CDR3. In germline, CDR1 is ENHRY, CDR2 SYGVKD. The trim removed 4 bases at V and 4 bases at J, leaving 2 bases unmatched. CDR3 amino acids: CAISAGGGTGELFF. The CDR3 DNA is TGTGCCATCAGTGCAGGGGGCGGCACCGGGGAGCTGTTTTTT.

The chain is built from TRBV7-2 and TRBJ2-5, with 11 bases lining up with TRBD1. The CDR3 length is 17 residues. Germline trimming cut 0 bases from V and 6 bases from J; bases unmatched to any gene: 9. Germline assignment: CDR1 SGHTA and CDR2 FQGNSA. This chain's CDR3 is CASSLALGQGEQKTQYF. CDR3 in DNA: TGTGCCAGCAGCTTAGCGTTGGGACAGGGGGAGCAAAAGACCCAGTACTTC.

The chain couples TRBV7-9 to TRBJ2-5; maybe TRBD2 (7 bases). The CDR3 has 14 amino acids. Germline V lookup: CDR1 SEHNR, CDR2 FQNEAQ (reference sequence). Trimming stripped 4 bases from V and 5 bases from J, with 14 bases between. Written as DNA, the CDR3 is TGTGCCAGCAGCTCAGTGGGGGGGCCGGAGACCCAGTACTTC. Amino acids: CASSSVGGPETQYF.

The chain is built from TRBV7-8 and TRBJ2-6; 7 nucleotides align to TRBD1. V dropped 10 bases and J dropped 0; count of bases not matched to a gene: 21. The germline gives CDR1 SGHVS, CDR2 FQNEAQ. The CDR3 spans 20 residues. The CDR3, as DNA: TGTGCCACCGAAGAGCCTCGGTGGGACAGCTATCCCTCTGGGGCCAACGTCCTGACTTTC. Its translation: CATEEPRWDSYPSGANVLTF.

The CDR3 region has the DNA TGTGCCAGCAGCTCGGACAGACGCCGGAGAAACACTGAAGCTTTCTTT. As protein: CASSSDRRRRNTEAFF. V is TRBV7-2 and J is TRBJ1-1; D possibly corresponds to TRBD1 (6 bases). Trimming removed 4 bases from V and 2 bases from J, with 17 bases in between. Germline values: CDR1 SGHTA, CDR2 FQGNSA. The CDR3 covers 16 residues.

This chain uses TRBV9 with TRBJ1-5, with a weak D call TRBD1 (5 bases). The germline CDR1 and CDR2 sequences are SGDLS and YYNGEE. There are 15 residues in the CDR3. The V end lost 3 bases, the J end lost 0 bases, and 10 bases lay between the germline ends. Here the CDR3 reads CASSGGADSNQPQHF. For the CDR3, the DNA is TGTGCCAGCAGCGGCGGGGCAGATAGCAATCAGCCCCAGCATTTT.

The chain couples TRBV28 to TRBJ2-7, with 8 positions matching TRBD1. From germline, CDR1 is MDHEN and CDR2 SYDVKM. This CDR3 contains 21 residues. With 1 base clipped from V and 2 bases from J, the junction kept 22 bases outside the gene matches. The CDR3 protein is CASSLFPFWTGSLEGAYEQYF. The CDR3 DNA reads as TGTGCCAGCAGTTTATTTCCATTTTGGACAGGGAGCTTAGAGGGGGCCTACGAGCAGTACTTC.

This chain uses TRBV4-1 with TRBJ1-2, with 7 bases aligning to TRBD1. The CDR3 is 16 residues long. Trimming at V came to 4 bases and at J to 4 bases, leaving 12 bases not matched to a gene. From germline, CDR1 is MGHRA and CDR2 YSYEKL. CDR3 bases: TGCGCCAGCAGCCTAAAAACAGGACAGGTCGGCTATGGCTACACCTTC. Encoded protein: CASSLKTGQVGYGYTF.

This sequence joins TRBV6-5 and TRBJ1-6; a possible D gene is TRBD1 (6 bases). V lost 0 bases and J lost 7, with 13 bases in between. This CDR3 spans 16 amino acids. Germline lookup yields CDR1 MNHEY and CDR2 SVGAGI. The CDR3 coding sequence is TGTGCCAGCAGTTACTCGAGTTGGGGGCGGAATTCACCCCTCCACTTT. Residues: CASSYSSWGRNSPLHF.

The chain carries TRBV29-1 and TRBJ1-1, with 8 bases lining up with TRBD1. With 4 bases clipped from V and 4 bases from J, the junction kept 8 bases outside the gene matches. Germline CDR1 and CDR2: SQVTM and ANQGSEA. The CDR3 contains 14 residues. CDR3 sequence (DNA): TGCAGCGTTGGGAGACAGGGGCGGGGCACTGAAGCTTTCTTT. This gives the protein CSVGRQGRGTEAFF.

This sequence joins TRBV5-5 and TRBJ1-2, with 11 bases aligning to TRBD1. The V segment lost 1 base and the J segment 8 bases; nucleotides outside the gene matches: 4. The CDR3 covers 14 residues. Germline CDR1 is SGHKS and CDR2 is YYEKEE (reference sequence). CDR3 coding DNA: TGTGCCAGCAGCTTGTGGGACAGGGGGGGAGGCTACACCTTC. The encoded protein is CASSLWDRGGGYTF.

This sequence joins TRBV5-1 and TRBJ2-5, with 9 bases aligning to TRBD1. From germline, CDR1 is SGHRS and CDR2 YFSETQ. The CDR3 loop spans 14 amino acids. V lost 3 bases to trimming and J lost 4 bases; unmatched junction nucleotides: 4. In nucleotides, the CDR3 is TGCGCCAGCAGCTCGGGACAGGGTCCAGAGACCCAGTACTTC. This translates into CASSSGQGPETQYF.

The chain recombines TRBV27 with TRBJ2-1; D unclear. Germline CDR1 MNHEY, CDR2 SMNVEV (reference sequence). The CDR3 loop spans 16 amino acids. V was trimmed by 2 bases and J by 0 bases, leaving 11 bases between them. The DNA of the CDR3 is TGTGCCAGCAGTTTAGGTCGACATAGCTCCTACAATGAGCAGTTCTTC. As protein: CASSLGRHSSYNEQFF.

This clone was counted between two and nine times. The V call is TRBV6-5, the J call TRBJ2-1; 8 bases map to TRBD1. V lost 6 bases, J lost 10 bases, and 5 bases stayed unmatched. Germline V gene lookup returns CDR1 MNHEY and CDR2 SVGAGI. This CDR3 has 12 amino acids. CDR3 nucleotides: TGTGCCAGCAGACAGGGACAGGAGGAGCAGTTCTTC. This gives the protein CASRQGQEEQFF.

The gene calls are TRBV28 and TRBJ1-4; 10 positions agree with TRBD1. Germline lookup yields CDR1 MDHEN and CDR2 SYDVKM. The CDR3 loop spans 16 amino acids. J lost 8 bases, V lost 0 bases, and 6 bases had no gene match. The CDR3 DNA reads TGTGCCAGCAGTTTATGGAGACAGGGGGCACGGGAAAAACTGTTTTTT. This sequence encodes CASSLWRQGAREKLFF.

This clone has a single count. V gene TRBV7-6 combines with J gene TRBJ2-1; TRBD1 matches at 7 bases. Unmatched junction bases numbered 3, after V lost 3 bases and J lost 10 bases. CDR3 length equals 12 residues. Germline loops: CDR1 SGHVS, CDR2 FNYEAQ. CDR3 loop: CASSLRDREQFF. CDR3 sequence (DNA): TGTGCCAGCAGCTTGAGGGACAGAGAGCAGTTCTTC.

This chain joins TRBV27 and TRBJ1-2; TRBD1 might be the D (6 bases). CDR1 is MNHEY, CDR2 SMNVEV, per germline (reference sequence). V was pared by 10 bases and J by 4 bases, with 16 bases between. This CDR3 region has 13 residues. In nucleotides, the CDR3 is TGTGCCACCTCGCGAGGGGGAATCTATGGCTACACCTTC. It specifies CATSRGGIYGYTF.

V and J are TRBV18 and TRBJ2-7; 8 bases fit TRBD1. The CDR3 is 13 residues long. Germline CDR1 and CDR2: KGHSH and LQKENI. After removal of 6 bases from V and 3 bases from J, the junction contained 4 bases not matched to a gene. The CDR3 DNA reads TGTGCCAGCTCCCCCGGGACAGGCTACGAGCAGTACTTC. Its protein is CASSPGTGYEQYF.

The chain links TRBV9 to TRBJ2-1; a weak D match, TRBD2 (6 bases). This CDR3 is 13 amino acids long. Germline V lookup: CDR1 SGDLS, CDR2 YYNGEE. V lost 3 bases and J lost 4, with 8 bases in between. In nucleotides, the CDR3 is TGTGCCAGCAGCGAGGGAGGATACAATGAGCAGTTCTTC. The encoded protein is CASSEGGYNEQFF.

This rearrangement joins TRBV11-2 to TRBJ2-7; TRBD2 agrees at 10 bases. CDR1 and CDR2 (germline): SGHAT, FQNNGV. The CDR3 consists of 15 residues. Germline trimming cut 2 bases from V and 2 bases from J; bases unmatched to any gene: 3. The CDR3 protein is CASSLSSGGTYEQYV. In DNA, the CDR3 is TGTGCCAGCAGCTTATCTAGCGGGGGTACCTACGAGCAGTACGTC.

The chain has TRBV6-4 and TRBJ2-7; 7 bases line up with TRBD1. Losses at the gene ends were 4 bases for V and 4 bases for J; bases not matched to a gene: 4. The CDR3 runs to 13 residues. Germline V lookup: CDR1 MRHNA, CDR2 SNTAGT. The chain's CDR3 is CASSAGTEYEQYF. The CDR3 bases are TGTGCCAGCAGTGCAGGGACAGAGTACGAGCAGTACTTC.

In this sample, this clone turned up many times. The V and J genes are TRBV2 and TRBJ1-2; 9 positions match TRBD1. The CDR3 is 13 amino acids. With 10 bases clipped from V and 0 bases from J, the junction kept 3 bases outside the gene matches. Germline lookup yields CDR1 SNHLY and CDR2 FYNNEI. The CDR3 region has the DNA TGTGCCAACACAGGGGGCTCTAACTATGGCTACACCTTC. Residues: CANTGGSNYGYTF.

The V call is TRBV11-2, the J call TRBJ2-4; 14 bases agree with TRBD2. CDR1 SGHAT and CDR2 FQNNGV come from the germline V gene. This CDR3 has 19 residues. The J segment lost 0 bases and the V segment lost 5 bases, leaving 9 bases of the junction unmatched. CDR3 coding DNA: TGTGCCAGCAGCCCGCGACTAGCGGGGGGGCCGGTAGCCAAAAACATTCAGTACTTC. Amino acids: CASSPRLAGGPVAKNIQYF.

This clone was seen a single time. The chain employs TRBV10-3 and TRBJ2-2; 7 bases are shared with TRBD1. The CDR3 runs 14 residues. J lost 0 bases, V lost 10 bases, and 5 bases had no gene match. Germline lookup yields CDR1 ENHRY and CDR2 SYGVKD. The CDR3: CASRQGPNTGELFF. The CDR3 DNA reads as TGTGCCAGCAGACAGGGCCCGAACACCGGGGAGCTGTTTTTT.

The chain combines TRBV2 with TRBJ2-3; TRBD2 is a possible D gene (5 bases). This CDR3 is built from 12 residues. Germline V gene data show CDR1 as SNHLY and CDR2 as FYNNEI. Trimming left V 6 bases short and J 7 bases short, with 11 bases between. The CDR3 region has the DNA TGTGCCAGCAGGACCGAGGGAAATACGCAGTATTTT. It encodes CASRTEGNTQYF.

Here the CDR3 reads CASREWGQTHDYGYTF. In DNA, the CDR3 is TGTGCCAGCAGGGAATGGGGACAGACTCACGACTATGGCTACACCTTC. The V call is TRBV6-1, the J call TRBJ1-2; TRBD1 aligns across 7 bases. The CDR3 loop spans 16 amino acids. The germline gives CDR1 MNHNS, CDR2 SASEGT. After removal of 6 bases from V and 3 bases from J, the junction contained 13 bases not matched to a gene.